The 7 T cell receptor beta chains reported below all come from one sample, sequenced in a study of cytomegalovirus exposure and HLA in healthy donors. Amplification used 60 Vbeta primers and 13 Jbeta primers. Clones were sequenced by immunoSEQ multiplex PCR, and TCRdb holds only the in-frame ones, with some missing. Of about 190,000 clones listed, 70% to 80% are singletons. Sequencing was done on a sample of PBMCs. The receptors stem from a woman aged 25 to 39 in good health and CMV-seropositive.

CDR3 residues: CASSLEWQFNYEQYF. In DNA form, the CDR3 reads TGTGCCAGCAGCTTAGAATGGCAGTTTAACTACGAGCAGTACTTC. The chain couples TRBV7-2 to TRBJ2-7; no firm D call. CDR3 length: 15 amino acids. CDR1 is SGHTA, CDR2 FQGNSA, per germline. The germline V and J ends were trimmed by 1 base and 3 bases, with 13 bases remaining between them.

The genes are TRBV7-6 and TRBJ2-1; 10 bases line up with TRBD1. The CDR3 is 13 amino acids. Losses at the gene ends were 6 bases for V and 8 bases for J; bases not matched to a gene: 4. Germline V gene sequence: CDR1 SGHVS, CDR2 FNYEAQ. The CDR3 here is CASSRDRGHEQFF. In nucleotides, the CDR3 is TGTGCCAGCAGTCGGGACAGGGGCCATGAGCAGTTCTTC.

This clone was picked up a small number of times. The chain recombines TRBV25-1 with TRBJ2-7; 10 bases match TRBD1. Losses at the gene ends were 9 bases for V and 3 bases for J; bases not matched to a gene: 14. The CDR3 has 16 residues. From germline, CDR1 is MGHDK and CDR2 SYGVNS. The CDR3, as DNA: TGTGCCAGACGGACAGGGGGGATTCAAGGGATCTACGAGCAGTACTTC. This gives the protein CARRTGGIQGIYEQYF.

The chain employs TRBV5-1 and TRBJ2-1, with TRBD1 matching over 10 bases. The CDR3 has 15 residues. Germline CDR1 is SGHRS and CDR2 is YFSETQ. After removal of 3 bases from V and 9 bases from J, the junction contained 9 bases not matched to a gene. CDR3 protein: CASSSGQGDLFEQFF. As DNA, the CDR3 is TGCGCCAGCAGCTCTGGACAGGGGGACCTCTTTGAGCAGTTCTTC.

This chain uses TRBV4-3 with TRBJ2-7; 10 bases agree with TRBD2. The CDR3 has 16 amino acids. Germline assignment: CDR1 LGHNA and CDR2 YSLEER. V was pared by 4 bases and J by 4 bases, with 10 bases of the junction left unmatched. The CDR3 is CASSRSRLAGRYEQYF. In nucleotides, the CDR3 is TGCGCCAGCAGCCGCTCACGACTAGCGGGCCGATACGAGCAGTACTTC.

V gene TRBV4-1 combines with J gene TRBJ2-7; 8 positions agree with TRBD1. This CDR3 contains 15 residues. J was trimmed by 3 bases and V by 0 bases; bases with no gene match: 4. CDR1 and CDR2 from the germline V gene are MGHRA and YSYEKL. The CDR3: CASSQEDRGHYEQYF. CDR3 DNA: TGCGCCAGCAGCCAAGAAGACAGGGGTCACTACGAGCAGTACTTC.

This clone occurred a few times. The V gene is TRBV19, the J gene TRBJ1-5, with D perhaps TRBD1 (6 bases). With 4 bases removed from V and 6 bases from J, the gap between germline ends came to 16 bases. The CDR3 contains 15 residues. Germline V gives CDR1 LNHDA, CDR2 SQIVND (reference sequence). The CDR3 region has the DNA TGTGCCAGTAGTACCTTGTCCCGGGACATTCAGCCCCAGCATTTT. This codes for CASSTLSRDIQPQHF.